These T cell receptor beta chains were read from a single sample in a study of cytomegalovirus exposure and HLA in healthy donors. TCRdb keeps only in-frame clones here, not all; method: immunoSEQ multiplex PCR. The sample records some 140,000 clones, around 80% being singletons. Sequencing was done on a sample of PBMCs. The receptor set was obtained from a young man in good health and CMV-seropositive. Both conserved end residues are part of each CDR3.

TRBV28,CASRTSGSGTDTQYF
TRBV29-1,CSVQRTQDGDEQFF
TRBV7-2,CASSFGQGFYEQFF
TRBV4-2,CASSQDVAGHYNEQFF
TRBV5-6,CASSLGQGSGGYTF
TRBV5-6,CASSNQGALGNQPQHF
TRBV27,CASSLSGTDTQYF
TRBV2,CASSRGQGGSYEQYF
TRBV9,CASSVGEVYNEQFF
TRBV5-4,CASSIDSKNTEAFF
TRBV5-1,CASSLGTGGSGANVLTF
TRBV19,CASRPGAGAYNEQFF
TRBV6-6,CASRKSGTYNEQFF
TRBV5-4,CASRDDRGGGTEAFF
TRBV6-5,CASRRGTDSNQPQHF
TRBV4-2,CASSQDRAINNSPLHF
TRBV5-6,CASSSGLPTTMESYEQYF
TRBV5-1,CASSLGQGTNSPLHF
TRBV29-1,CSVVAGGSYNEQFF
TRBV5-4,CASSPGQGSGANVLTF
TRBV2,CASNTGETEAFF
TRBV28,CASLTTGRYGYTF
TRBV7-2,CASSLALGAYSNQPQHF
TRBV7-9,CSSGESGSSYNEQFF
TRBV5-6,CASSFSGGFDNEQFF
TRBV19,CATSGDTDYEQYF
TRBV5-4,CASSLTPGTEAFF
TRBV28,CASSLGGTDSNQPQHF
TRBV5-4,CASSHPGGVRGTDTQYF
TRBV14,CASSALRTGTNEKLFF
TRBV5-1,CASRGTRVDSGANVLTF
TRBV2,CASSDRGHYGYTF
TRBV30,CACMRATGELFF
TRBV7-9,CASSKWDRDYEQYF
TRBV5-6,CASTRHNEQFF
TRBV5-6,CASSLGQGAYEQYF
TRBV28,CASSLAGDYNEQFF
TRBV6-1,CASSLQGAGTEAFF
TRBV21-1,CASSKVGGPVCEQYF
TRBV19,CASSTIGLGGELFF
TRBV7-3,CASSNGGRSTDTQYF
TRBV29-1,CSVEGALLHEQFF